This entry concerns a single TCR beta chain. Its cognate antigen has yet to be identified. No quality values exist for individual bases; no much larger clone is one base distant. Per the germline V gene, MDHEN is the CDR1 and SYDVKM is the CDR2. Ends trimmed: V by 5 bases, J by 7 bases; bases unmatched to a gene: 10. From its cysteine to its phenylalanine, the CDR3 spans 14 amino acids. Kept here is only the CDR3 DNA, which spans 42 bases and is read in frame from base 1. The collaborating institutions used their own protocols to collect whole blood in K2EDTA tubes. For TCRbeta analysis, collaborators shipped samples in one of three forms: frozen whole blood, isolated PBMCs, or DNA extracted from either of those sample types. This specimen belongs to a study of blood T cell repertoires in COVID-19 (dated by TCRdb to 2018 to 2021). A note on the overall study: Samples covering the acute and convalescent phases of COVID-19 were provided by collaborators in the United States, Italy and Spain. The prospective study material was composed of cDNA or gDNA derived from T cells, B-cell-depleted T cells, or PBMCs. Deeply sampled blood TCRbeta repertoires from subjects exposed to, actively infected with, or recovered from COVID-19 were included in the dataset. The repertoires were made available in a free public database intended to serve as a resource for research on the immune response to SARS-CoV-2. The samples were drawn from the first 160 participants of the ongoing ImmuneRACE study and from under 1,500 subjects provided by 6 global collaborators. Nearly every sample came with metadata listing a de-identified subject ID, COVID-19 status, age in years and sex. Where available, HLA class I and class II types were obtained from metadata supplied by the sample provider rather than from assay-based typing.

The investigation overall reported the following: The quantity of clinical and demographic metadata differed by source and by participant and was supplied without curation.

The immunoSEQ Assay, a bias-controlled multiplex PCR, was used to amplify TCRbeta CDR3 regions from genomic DNA. From the authors' description of their analysis: Nucleated cell counts per sample were estimated from amplification of reference gene primers within the assay. Sequence reads were collapsed and filtered to measure the absolute abundance of every unique TCRbeta CDR3 rearrangement. For each sample, productive Simpson clonality was calculated as the square root of Simpson's diversity index over productive rearrangements. Drawn from immuneACCESS, this table holds only the in-frame rearrangements with V and J called that TCRdb kept. Clones are partly lost; checked studies trace under half to an unresolved V gene and leave the rest unexplained. V, J and clone size reflect that table, while D and trimming were determined from the DNA. The sample contains roughly 140,000 clones, over 75% of them found a single time. The top ten constitute 3% to 3.5% of the sample.

The sequence was obtained from a woman aged 60-70 years with active COVID-19. The specimen sequenced was peripheral blood. The rearranged segments are TRBV28 and TRBJ2-7; 8 central bases correspond to TRBD1. This receptor has the CDR3 CASSPWTGRWEQYF. The DNA is as follows: TGTGCCAGCAGTCCCTGGACAGGGAGGTGGGAGCAGTACTTC.